The entry that follows covers one TCR beta chain sequence. The antigen remains unidentified. Germline loops: CDR1 KGHSH, CDR2 LQKENI. This CDR3 has 14 residues. V dropped 4 bases and J dropped 7 bases, with 11 bases sitting between them. This record comes from a study of cytomegalovirus exposure and HLA in healthy donors. PCR used 60 Vbeta primers and 13 Jbeta primers. TCRdb keeps only in-frame clones here, not all; method: immunoSEQ multiplex PCR. Here the sample spans around 85,000 clones, around 80% being singletons. Regarding the study as a whole: The number of N-insertions in an Asian-associated ancestry cluster was reportedly below the roughly 620-donor mean in a later analysis. Rare TCR sequences predominated, though certain public TCRs were found in many donors. Researchers catalogued roughly 150 TCR beta chains as cytomegalovirus-associated. An analysis done earlier found most TCR beta V segments productive about 87% or about 30% of the time.

Source material: PBMCs. The chain employs TRBV18 and TRBJ1-6; a possible D gene is TRBD1 (6 bases). This TCR was recovered from a young man in good health and CMV-seronegative. The CDR3 nucleotides read TGTGCCAGCTCACTTACAGGGAACAATTCACCCCTCCACTTT. This translates into CASSLTGNNSPLHF.